Listed here is a single T cell receptor beta chain. V was cut by 3 bases and J by 8 bases, with 11 bases left in between. The CDR3 has 13 amino acids. Germline V CDR1 and CDR2: SNHLY, FYNNEI. This record comes from a study of shared clonotypes between healthy human individuals. Sequencing was performed with immunoSEQ multiplex PCR; in TCRdb, only in-frame clones are kept and a portion is missing. The profile covers some 700,000 clones, with roughly 88% appearing a single time and more than 30% taken by the ten largest. Sample: memory CD8+ T cells from PBMCs. Subset in this sample: CD45RO+ cells pooled with CCR7-negative TemRA cells. The chain is built from TRBV2 and TRBJ2-4; D may be TRBD2 (6 bases). The receptor's source is a man between 18 and 29 years old in good health. Some clones in this sample may be carry-over from other donors' samples. The CDR3 sequence is CASSEEGWDIQYF. The CDR3, as DNA: TGTGCCAGCAGTGAGGAGGGATGGGACATTCAGTACTTC.